This TCR beta chain was recovered during a study of blood T cell repertoires in COVID-19 (TCRdb year 2020). The study in broad terms: The collaborator samples originated in the United States, Italy and Spain and spanned the acute and convalescent phases of COVID-19. The prospective study material was composed of cDNA or gDNA derived from T cells, B-cell-depleted T cells, or PBMCs. The dataset comprised deeply sampled blood TCRbeta repertoires from subjects exposed to, actively infected with, or recovered from COVID-19. The repertoires were released in a freely available public database intended as a resource for research on the immune response to SARS-CoV-2. Samples came from the ongoing ImmuneRACE study (first 160 participants) plus 1,254 subjects from 6 global collaborators. The sample metadata nearly always contained a de-identified subject ID, COVID-19 status, age in years and sex. Where available, HLA class I and class II types were taken from metadata supplied by the sample provider and were not determined by assay-based typing. Findings and caveats that apply to the study as a whole: Clinical and demographic metadata were provided uncurated, with the amount varying by source and participant.

Note on this clone: The antigen it recognizes is unknown. The input lacks base qualities; no much larger clone sits a single base away.

One collaborating source in Seattle enrolled patients while the patients were actively infected and followed the patients over time throughout the course of disease. Each collaborating institution followed its own protocols to collect whole blood in K2EDTA tubes. For TCRbeta analysis, collaborator samples were shipped as frozen whole blood, as isolated PBMCs, or as DNA extracted from either sample type. Counted from cysteine to phenylalanine, this CDR3 has 13 amino acids. Just the 39-base CDR3 DNA is kept, in frame starting at base 1. The V end loses 6 bases and the J end loses 5 bases, and a stretch of 14 bases separates them. In the germline V gene (reference sequence), CDR1 corresponds to GTSNPN and CDR2 to SVGIG. The immunoSEQ Assay, a bias-controlled multiplex PCR, was used to amplify TCRbeta CDR3 regions from genomic DNA. Per the original workflow: The number of nucleated cells in each sample was estimated from the amplification of reference gene primers within the assay. Sequence reads were collapsed and filtered to measure the absolute abundance of every unique TCRbeta CDR3 rearrangement. For each sample, productive Simpson clonality was calculated as the square root of Simpson's diversity index across productive rearrangements. The immuneACCESS repertoire file appears here via TCRdb, limited to in-frame rearrangements. These files lack a portion of the clones; in checked studies, under half of the deficit traces to unresolved V genes, and the cause of the others is not known. V, J and clone size are taken as reported in that table, and D and trimming were inferred from the DNA itself. The sample table records 250,000 to 300,000 clones; approximately 86% of these occur just once. The ten largest clones add up to around 13% of the sample.

The TCR comes from a woman in her seventies with COVID-19, enrolled during active disease. The specimen sequenced was peripheral blood. The chain couples TRBV30 to TRBJ1-5; possibly the D gene is TRBD1, per 6 matching bases. The CDR3 reads CACATGWDQPQHF. Here is the DNA: TGTGCCTGTGCTACAGGGTGGGATCAGCCCCAGCATTTT.